This TCR beta chain was identified in a study of T cell responses to AZD1222 COVID-19 vaccine. As for this clone: What it binds is unknown.

Study observations and caveats: Seropositive AZD1222 recipients at baseline numbered only 5 to 7.

The germline V and J ends were trimmed by 0 bases and 2 bases, with 10 bases remaining between them. Germline lookup yields CDR1 SGDLS and CDR2 YYNGEE. The CDR3 has 15 residues. Sequencing was performed with immunoSEQ multiplex PCR; in TCRdb, only in-frame clones are kept and a portion is missing. The repertoire holds 150,000 to 200,000 clones, almost 95% seen once, with about 9% in the top ten. The sequence came from an adult in good health. The input for sequencing was peripheral blood, taken on day 0 of AZD1222 vaccination. This rearrangement joins TRBV9 to TRBJ2-3; D gene ambiguous. As DNA, the CDR3 is TGTGCCAGCAGCGTAGCTTCAGTGCTCACAGATACGCAGTATTTT. Its translation: CASSVASVLTDTQYF.